The source of this T cell receptor (beta chain) is a study of technical replicates of blood from a few donors. Profiled with immunoSEQ multiplex PCR; TCRdb holds only in-frame clones, not every one. The sample lists 70,000 or so clones, 88% occurring once. CDR1 and CDR2 from the germline V gene are SGDLS and YYNGEE. The CDR3 runs to 13 residues. V lost 4 bases and J lost 12; bases outside the gene matches: 10. This TCR came from a human donor in good health. Some clones in this sample may be carry-over from other donors' samples. Sequenced input: PBMCs. This chain connects TRBV9 to TRBJ2-1, with 7 bases matching TRBD1. The chain's CDR3 is CASSPIPRDRQFF. CDR3 sequence (DNA): TGTGCCAGCAGCCCAATCCCCCGGGACAGGCAGTTCTTC.